This is a list of T cell receptor beta chains from one sample in a study of CD8 T cells in Susac syndrome. TCRdb reprocessed the immunoSEQ multiplex PCR reads via MiXCR and lists one record per CDR3 protein. Of about 210,000 distinct CDR3 sequences listed, approximately 95% are singletons. The sample was CD4+ T cells from PBMCs. These receptor sequences come from a human donor with multiple sclerosis. CDR3s include the opening cysteine and the closing phenylalanine or tryptophan. The order of the fields is J gene, clone size, D gene, V gene, CDR3 DNA, CDR3 protein. A D gene is named only where the DNA matches it firmly. Some rows have no size entry. The others give once, few or many, or a class for an expanded clone.

TRBJ2-5,NA,TRBD1,TRBV3-1,TGTGCCAGCCGAAAAGGGGGCGTGGAGACCCAGTACTTC,CASRKGGVETQYF
TRBJ2-5,NA,TRBD2,TRBV23-1,TGCGCCAGCAGTCAACCCGGGCAACCATCTAGCGGGGGGCGGATGGAGACCCAGTACTTC,CASSQPGQPSSGGRMETQYF
TRBJ1-1,NA,NA,TRBV30,TGTGCCTGGAGTGTAGAGCTCATGAACACTGAAGCTTTCTTT,CAWSVELMNTEAFF
TRBJ2-6,NA,NA,TRBV29-1,TGCAGCGTTGTGGCTGCTGGGGCCAACGTCCTGACTTTC,CSVVAAGANVLTF
TRBJ2-1,NA,NA,TRBV15,TGTGCCACCAGCGGGCTAGGAATAGCAGCCAATGAGCAGTTCTTC,CATSGLGIAANEQFF
TRBJ2-3,NA,NA,TRBV25-1,TGTGCCAGCAGAGACCTTGGTAGCACAGATACGCAGTATTTT,CASRDLGSTDTQYF
TRBJ1-1,NA,NA,TRBV2,TGTGCCAGCAGACGGGAAAAGCTAAACACTGAAGCTTTCTTT,CASRREKLNTEAFF
TRBJ2-3,once,NA,TRBV25-1,TGTGCCAGCAGTCAAAATACGCAGTATTTT,CASSQNTQYF
TRBJ1-1,NA,NA,TRBV15,TGTGCCACCAGCAGAGATCCGACCAGGGTGGACACTGAAGCTTTCTTT,CATSRDPTRVDTEAFF
TRBJ1-5,NA,NA,TRBV20-1,TGCAGTGCTAATCTGGGGGTGAGGCAGCCCCAGCATTTT,CSANLGVRQPQHF
TRBJ2-3,NA,TRBD2,TRBV9,TGTGCCAGCAGCGGTAGCGGGGGAAGCACAGATACGCAGTATTTT,CASSGSGGSTDTQYF
TRBJ2-1,NA,NA,TRBV3-1,TGTGCCAGCAGCCGCGGGGTAAACAATGAGCAGTTCTTC,CASSRGVNNEQFF
TRBJ1-1,NA,NA,TRBV7-2,TGTGCCAGCAGCCCCACAGCGAACATGAACACTGAAGCTTTCTTT,CASSPTANMNTEAFF